This TCR beta chain appears in the sequencing data of a study of immune characterization of retroperitoneal liposarcoma. This clonotype is medium-sized by share. Germline loops: CDR1 MRHNA, CDR2 SNTAGT. The CDR3 consists of 15 residues. Trimming removed 6 bases from V and 5 bases from J; junction bases left unmatched: 4. TCRdb processed the PCR reads anew with MiXCR; each CDR3 protein has one entry. The table records approximately 3,000 distinct CDR3 sequences, roughly 45% of them present only once. This chain links TRBV6-4 with TRBJ2-2; 12 nucleotides match TRBD2. This clonotype originated in a male donor with retroperitoneal liposarcoma. The sample taken for sequencing was tumor tissue. The CDR3 sequence is CASSPGTSGTGELFF. The CDR3 DNA is TGTGCCAGCAGCCCCGGGACTAGCGGGACCGGGGAGCTGTTTTTT.